The 12 T cell receptor beta chains listed next were all sequenced from one sample in a study of T cells in Graves' hyperthyroidism and ophthalmopathy. Regions amplified from RNA transcripts were the TCR beta CDR3 regions. A first-round RT-PCR of the TCR CDR3 used the HTBI primer set. Via MiXCR, TCRdb re-called the multiplex PCR reads, giving one row per CDR3 protein. The table includes under 400,000 distinct CDR3 sequences, approximately 13% detected once. Sequenced input: blood. The source is a woman between 18 and 30 years old with Graves' hyperthyroidism.

This clonotype was picked up many times. The rearrangement links TRBV3-1 to TRBJ1-2, with 8 bases that match TRBD1. V gave up 3 bases and J gave up 4 bases; unmatched junction bases: 4. The CDR3 has 14 residues. Germline V CDR1 and CDR2: LGHDT, YNNKEL (reference sequence). CDR3: CASSHATGVYGYTF. CDR3 DNA: TGTGCCAGCAGCCATGCGACAGGGGTCTATGGCTACACCTTC.

The gene calls are TRBV6-2 or TRBV6-3 and TRBJ1-2; D gene ambiguous. The CDR3 is made up of 16 amino acids. Germline V CDR1 and CDR2: MNHEY, SVGEGT. V was cut by 0 bases and J by 8 bases, with 19 bases left in between. Here the CDR3 DNA reads TGTGCCAGCAGTTACTCGTGGAACTTACCGAGAGGGGGCTACACCTTC. Its protein is CASSYSWNLPRGGYTF.

This clonotype has ten or more counts. The gene calls are TRBV28 and TRBJ1-1; possibly TRBD1 for D (5 bases). The germline V gene has CDR1 MDHEN and CDR2 SYDVKM. Trimming removed 2 bases from V and 1 base from J, with 17 bases in between. The CDR3 extends over 17 amino acids. This CDR3 is CASSLNGRGPGNTEAFF. The CDR3 bases are TGTGCCAGCAGTTTAAATGGACGGGGCCCCGGGAACACTGAAGCTTTCTTT.

The chain employs TRBV6-1 and TRBJ1-1; 7 nucleotides agree with TRBD1. This CDR3 is 13 amino acids long. The J segment lost 5 bases and the V segment lost 6 bases, leaving 6 bases of the junction unmatched. Per the germline V gene, CDR1 is MNHNS and CDR2 is SASEGT. This CDR3 reads CASRPRQGTEAFF. The DNA of the CDR3 is TGTGCCAGCAGGCCCAGACAGGGTACTGAAGCTTTCTTT.

This clonotype has only one observation. This sequence joins TRBV6-2 or TRBV6-3 and TRBJ2-5; 11 bases map to TRBD2. With 5 bases clipped from V and 4 bases from J, the junction kept 12 bases outside the gene matches. The germline CDR1 and CDR2 sequences are MNHEY and SVGEGT. The CDR3 sequence is 17 residues long. The chain's CDR3 is CASSLLIAGGHGETQYF. CDR3 sequence (DNA): TGTGCCAGCAGTCTCTTAATAGCGGGAGGGCACGGAGAGACCCAGTACTTC.

The chain combines TRBV11-2 with TRBJ2-5; D call uncertain. The CDR3 has 14 residues. Trimming pared 1 base from V and 2 bases from J, leaving 8 bases between. CDR1 and CDR2 (germline): SGHAT, FQNNGV. The CDR3 nucleotides read TGTGCCAGCAGCTTAGTGCTGGGGCAAGAGACCCAGTACTTC. Translating gives CASSLVLGQETQYF.

Only a few counts were recorded for this clonotype. The chain recombines TRBV19 with TRBJ1-1, with D unclear. Looked up from germline, CDR1 is LNHDA and CDR2 is SQIVND (reference sequence). The CDR3 loop spans 14 amino acids. V dropped 8 bases and J dropped 0 bases, with 13 bases sitting between them. The CDR3 DNA reads as TGTGCCAGTGGCTTTGTTAACATGAACACTGAAGCTTTCTTT. It encodes CASGFVNMNTEAFF.

This clonotype was counted at least ten times. V and J are TRBV2 and TRBJ2-7; TRBD1 or TRBD2 may be the D gene (5 bases each). Trimming cost V 8 bases and J 5 bases, with 13 bases left between them. The CDR3 is 12 residues long. Looked up from germline, CDR1 is SNHLY and CDR2 is FYNNEI. This CDR3 reads CASSGLGDEQYF. The CDR3, as DNA: TGTGCCAGCTCGGGTTTGGGGGACGAGCAGTACTTC.

The table lists this clonotype with many counts. The CDR3 is CASSLGLPGGSLYNEQFF. In nucleotides, the CDR3 is TGTGCCAGCAGCTTAGGCCTTCCAGGGGGCAGCCTGTACAATGAGCAGTTCTTC. This chain joins TRBV11-3 and TRBJ2-1; 8 nucleotides line up with TRBD1. The germline CDR1 and CDR2 sequences are SGHNT and YENEEA. The CDR3 consists of 18 residues. J was trimmed by 4 bases and V by 1 base; bases with no gene match: 12. The full variable domain, completed using reference TRBV11-3 and TRBJ2-1, is EAGVVQSPRYKIIEKKQPVAFWCNPISGHNTLYWYLQNLGQGPELLIRYENEEAVDDSQLPKDRFSAERLKGVDSTLKIQPAELGDSAVYLCASSLGLPGGSLYNEQFFGPGTRLTVL.

This clonotype was counted many times. The chain couples TRBV28 to TRBJ1-5; perhaps TRBD1 as D (5 bases). Germline loops: CDR1 MDHEN, CDR2 SYDVKM. The CDR3 has 14 residues. Trimming stripped 6 bases from V and 7 bases from J, with 16 bases between. CDR3 coding DNA: TGTGCCAGCAGGGTCGGGCCAGGGCAACAGCCCCAGCATTTT. This codes for CASRVGPGQQPQHF.

This clonotype was counted ten times or more. V and J are TRBV7-9 and TRBJ2-7, with TRBD1 matching 7 bases. The germline CDR1 and CDR2 sequences are SEHNR and FQNEAQ (reference sequence). This CDR3 contains 15 residues. Trimming removed 6 bases from V and 3 bases from J; junction bases left unmatched: 11. The CDR3 loop is CASSTARTGDYEQYF. CDR3 in DNA: TGTGCCAGCAGTACAGCCCGAACAGGGGACTACGAGCAGTACTTC.

This clonotype was observed at least ten times. The rearrangement uses TRBV6-1 and TRBJ2-1, with 13 positions matching TRBD2. CDR3 length equals 15 residues. V was clipped by 3 bases and J by 6 bases; unmatched bases: 2. Germline V gene data show CDR1 as MNHNS and CDR2 as SASEGT. CDR3 region: CASSDRTSGSNEQFF. CDR3 coding DNA: TGTGCCAGCAGTGACCGGACTAGCGGGAGCAATGAGCAGTTCTTC.